This T cell receptor (beta chain) was retrieved from a study of Tregs in tolerant kidney transplant recipients. Per the germline V gene, CDR1 is SGHRS and CDR2 is YFSETQ. The CDR3 is 15 residues long. The V segment lost 1 base and the J segment 6 bases; nucleotides outside the gene matches: 6. The data were produced by immunoSEQ multiplex PCR, yet TCRdb's version contains in-frame clones alone and is incomplete. Among tens of thousands of clones listed, roughly nine tenths were seen once. The sequenced material came from Tregs from blood. This clonotype was obtained from a human donor in good health. The rearrangement links TRBV5-1 to TRBJ2-1; 8 bases agree with TRBD2. CDR3 loop: CASSLIVGGANEQFF. DNA for the CDR3: TGCGCCAGCAGCTTGATCGTCGGGGGGGCCAATGAGCAGTTCTTC.